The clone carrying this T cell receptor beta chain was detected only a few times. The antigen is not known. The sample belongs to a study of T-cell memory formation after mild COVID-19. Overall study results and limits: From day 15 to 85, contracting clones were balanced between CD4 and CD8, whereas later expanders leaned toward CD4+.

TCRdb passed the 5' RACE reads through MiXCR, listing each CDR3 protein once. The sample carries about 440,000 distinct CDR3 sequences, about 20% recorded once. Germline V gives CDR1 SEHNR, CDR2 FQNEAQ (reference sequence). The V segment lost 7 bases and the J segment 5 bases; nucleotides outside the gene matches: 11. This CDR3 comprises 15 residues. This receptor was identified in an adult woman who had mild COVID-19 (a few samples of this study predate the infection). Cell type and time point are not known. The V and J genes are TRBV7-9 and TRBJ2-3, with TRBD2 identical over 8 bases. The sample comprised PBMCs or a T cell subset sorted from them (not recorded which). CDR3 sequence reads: CASIHPGGPIDTQYF. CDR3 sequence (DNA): TGTGCCAGCATCCACCCGGGAGGGCCGATAGATACGCAGTATTTT.